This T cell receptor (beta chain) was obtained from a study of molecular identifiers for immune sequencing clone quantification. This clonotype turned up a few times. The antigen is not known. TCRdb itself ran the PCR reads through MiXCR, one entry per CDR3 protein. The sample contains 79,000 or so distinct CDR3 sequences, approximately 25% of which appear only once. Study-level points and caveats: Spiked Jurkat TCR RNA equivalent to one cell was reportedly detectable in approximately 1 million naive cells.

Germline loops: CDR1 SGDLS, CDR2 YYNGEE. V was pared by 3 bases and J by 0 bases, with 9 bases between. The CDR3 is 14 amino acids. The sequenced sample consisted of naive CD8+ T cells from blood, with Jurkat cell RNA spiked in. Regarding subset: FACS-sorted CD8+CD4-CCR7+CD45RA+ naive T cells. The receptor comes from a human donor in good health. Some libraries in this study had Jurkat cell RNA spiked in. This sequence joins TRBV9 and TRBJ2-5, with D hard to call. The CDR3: CASSAGTYQETQYF. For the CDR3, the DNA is TGTGCCAGCAGCGCCGGAACGTACCAAGAGACCCAGTACTTC.